The 19 T cell receptor beta chains listed next were all sequenced from one sample in a study of T-cell memory formation after mild COVID-19. TCRdb itself ran the 5' RACE reads through MiXCR, one entry per CDR3 protein. Here the sample spans about 410,000 distinct CDR3 sequences, more than 20% being singletons. Input material: PBMCs or a T cell subset sorted from them (not recorded which). The origin of the receptors is an adult woman who had mild COVID-19 (a few samples of this study predate the infection). Cell type and time point are not known.

This clonotype was detected a few times. The rearrangement links TRBV16 to TRBJ1-5; maybe TRBD1 (5 bases). V was shortened by 4 bases and J by 6 bases, with 16 bases between the two germline ends. The CDR3 is 15 amino acids. Germline CDR1 and CDR2: KGHSY and FQNENV. As DNA, the CDR3 is TGTGCCAGCAGCCTCAAAGGGCAGGGCGGTCAGCCCCAGCATTTT. This gives the protein CASSLKGQGGQPQHF.

This clonotype was seen more than once but under ten times. This chain links TRBV7-9 with TRBJ1-2; 8 positions match TRBD1. J lost 7 bases, V lost 5 bases, and 12 bases had no gene match. The CDR3 has 15 residues. Germline V lookup: CDR1 SEHNR, CDR2 FQNEAQ (reference sequence). The CDR3: CASSPSTDRGGGYTF. CDR3 coding DNA: TGTGCCAGCAGCCCGAGTACTGACAGGGGAGGTGGCTACACCTTC.

The CDR3 sequence: CASTQILVLNNEQFF. CDR3 in DNA: TGTGCCAGCACCCAGATTTTGGTATTGAACAATGAGCAGTTCTTC. V is TRBV5-5 and J is TRBJ2-1; D is ambiguous. The CDR3 is 15 residues long. V was pared by 6 bases and J by 5 bases, with 18 bases between. CDR1 is SGHKS, CDR2 YYEKEE, per germline (reference sequence).

This clonotype was observed a few times. The chain is built from TRBV12-3 or TRBV12-4 and TRBJ2-3, with a tentative D call TRBD2 (6 bases). This CDR3 is built from 15 residues. Trimming pared 3 bases from V and 5 bases from J, leaving 15 bases between. CDR3 DNA: TGTGCCAGCAGTTTGGGGAGCGCCGGGGGAGATACGCAGTATTTT. It is translated as CASSLGSAGGDTQYF.

This clonotype was found a few times. The rearrangement uses TRBV5-4 and TRBJ2-5; 7 positions agree with TRBD2. Trimming took 6 bases from V and 4 from J; bases not matched to a gene: 9. Germline CDR1 SGHNT, CDR2 YYREEE (reference sequence). The CDR3 runs to 14 residues. The chain's CDR3 is CASTPPGGRETQYF. In DNA form, the CDR3 reads TGTGCCAGCACTCCCCCGGGGGGAAGAGAGACCCAGTACTTC.

This chain connects TRBV11-2 to TRBJ2-3, with 7 bases matching TRBD1. Trimming at V came to 2 bases and at J to 0 bases, leaving 2 bases not matched to a gene. The CDR3 consists of 15 residues. Germline V lookup: CDR1 SGHAT, CDR2 FQNNGV. The chain's CDR3 is CASSLPGGSTDTQYF. CDR3 nucleotides: TGTGCCAGCAGCTTACCAGGGGGAAGCACAGATACGCAGTATTTT.

The table lists this clonotype with many counts. The rearrangement joins TRBV12-3 or TRBV12-4 to TRBJ2-1; tentatively, D is TRBD2 (6 bases). Trimming pared 6 bases from V and 1 base from J, leaving 10 bases between. The CDR3 has 14 amino acids. In DNA, the CDR3 is TGTGCCAGCAGCCTGGAGGGTTCCTACAATGAGCAGTTCTTC. Its protein product is CASSLEGSYNEQFF.

This clonotype was counted between two and nine times. This chain joins TRBV18 and TRBJ1-5, with 9 bases matching TRBD1. The V segment lost 6 bases and the J segment 2 bases; nucleotides outside the gene matches: 2. This CDR3 spans 14 amino acids. The germline V gene has CDR1 KGHSH and CDR2 LQKENI. CDR3 residues: CASSRDRGNQPQHF. Here the CDR3 DNA reads TGTGCCAGCTCCCGGGACAGGGGCAATCAGCCCCAGCATTTT.

The chain couples TRBV18 to TRBJ2-7; D is ambiguous. Germline values: CDR1 KGHSH, CDR2 LQKENI. The V end lost 1 base, the J end lost 4 bases, and 11 bases lay between the germline ends. This CDR3 contains 14 residues. CDR3 nucleotides: TGTGCCAGCTCACCACAGTTCATACTTTACGAGCAGTACTTC. It specifies CASSPQFILYEQYF.

There are a few counts of this clonotype. The gene calls are TRBV27 and TRBJ2-6; 8 nucleotides line up with TRBD1. CDR1 MNHEY and CDR2 SMNVEV come from the germline V gene (reference sequence). There are 15 residues in the CDR3. The V gene end was trimmed by 5 bases and the J gene end by 2 bases; junction bases not matched to a gene: 2. The CDR3 is CASSQQGAGANVLTF. The CDR3, as DNA: TGTGCCAGCAGTCAACAGGGGGCTGGGGCCAACGTCCTGACTTTC.

This clonotype was seen just once. This sequence joins TRBV2 and TRBJ2-7, with 9 nucleotides matching TRBD2. The ends lost 6 bases at V and 2 bases at J; junction bases unmatched: 8. Looked up from germline, CDR1 is SNHLY and CDR2 is FYNNEI. This CDR3 is built from 15 residues. The CDR3 loop is CASSQVSGGPYEQYF. The CDR3 DNA reads as TGTGCCAGCAGCCAAGTTAGCGGGGGCCCCTACGAGCAGTACTTC.

The chain uses TRBV7-9 and TRBJ2-7, with 8 bases matching TRBD1. Germline V gives CDR1 SEHNR, CDR2 FQNEAQ (reference sequence). This CDR3 is built from 14 residues. V lost 1 base and J lost 6; bases outside the gene matches: 5. The CDR3 here is CASSLVGDRPEQYF. The CDR3, as DNA: TGTGCCAGCAGCTTAGTGGGGGACAGGCCCGAGCAGTACTTC.

The table lists this clonotype with a few counts. The rearrangement joins TRBV21-1 to TRBJ2-7; TRBD1 is taken as the D call from the table, unchecked against the DNA. TRBV21-1 is annotated as a pseudogene. This CDR3 has 16 residues. CDR3 sequence (DNA): TGTGCCTCCGCTGCCCAAACGGGGGACAGGAACTACGAGCAGTACTTC. Protein sequence: CASAAQTGDRNYEQYF.

This clonotype was counted between two and nine times. Compared with germline, one end of the junction differs, possibly owing to a read error. This chain connects TRBV7-8 to TRBJ2-3; 7 nucleotides match TRBD2. CDR3 length: 15 residues. CDR1 is SGHVS, CDR2 FQNEAQ, per germline. The CDR3 protein is CASRLAGLGTDTQYF. CDR3 in DNA: TGTGCCAGCAGATTAGCGGGCCTGGGTACAGATACGCAGTATTTT. Using reference TRBV7-8 and TRBJ2-3 for the parts outside the CDR3, the full variable domain is GAGVSQSPRYKVAKRGQDVALRCDPISGHVSLFWYQQALGQGPEFLTYFQNEAQLDKSGLPSDRFFAERPEGSVSTLKIQRTQQEDSAVYLCASRLAGLGTDTQYFGPGTRLTVL.

This clonotype appeared a few times. The CDR3 sequence: CASSRTEGGKQYF. DNA of the CDR3: TGTGCCAGCAGTAGGACGGAGGGGGGGAAGCAGTACTTC. This chain joins TRBV6-6 and TRBJ2-7, with D maybe TRBD2 (7 bases). The CDR3 loop spans 13 amino acids. Germline CDR1 and CDR2: MNHNY and SVGAGI (reference sequence). V dropped 5 bases and J dropped 8 bases, with 16 bases sitting between them.

This clonotype occurred a few times. The rearrangement links TRBV7-6 to TRBJ2-1, with 9 bases fitting TRBD2. Germline V gene data show CDR1 as SGHVS and CDR2 as FNYEAQ. The J segment lost 2 bases and the V segment lost 5 bases, leaving 4 bases of the junction unmatched. CDR3 size: 15 residues. In DNA form, the CDR3 reads TGTGCCAGCAGCCTCCCTAGCGGGGCCTACAATGAGCAGTTCTTC. Its protein is CASSLPSGAYNEQFF.

V usage is TRBV2 and J usage is TRBJ2-1; weak D call: TRBD2 (5 bases). CDR3 length: 15 residues. Germline V gene lookup returns CDR1 SNHLY and CDR2 FYNNEI. With 8 bases removed from V and 2 bases from J, the gap between germline ends came to 16 bases. The CDR3: CASARESSAYNEQFF. Written as DNA, the CDR3 is TGTGCCAGCGCTAGGGAGTCCAGCGCCTACAATGAGCAGTTCTTC.

J is TRBJ2-3 and V is TRBV6-5; possibly TRBD1 for D (5 bases). The CDR3 is 12 residues long. The V and J ends lost 9 bases and 6 bases respectively, with 13 bases between them. CDR1 and CDR2 (germline): MNHEY, SVGAGI. The CDR3 bases are TGTGCCAGTTCAGGGTTCGGGGATACGCAGTATTTT. This translates into CASSGFGDTQYF.

The chain has TRBV6-2 or TRBV6-3 and TRBJ2-2, with a possible D match to TRBD1 (5 bases). CDR1 and CDR2 from the germline V gene are MNHEY and SVGEGT. This CDR3 has 15 amino acids. V lost 2 bases and J 5 bases, leaving 12 bases between the germline ends. This CDR3 reads CASSYLGKGTGELFF. The CDR3 DNA reads as TGTGCCAGCAGTTACCTTGGAAAGGGGACCGGGGAGCTGTTTTTT.